Listed here are 30 T cell receptor beta chains from one sample, sequenced in a study of blood T cell repertoires in COVID-19 (dated by TCRdb to between 2020 and 2021). The library was built by means of the immunoSEQ multiplex PCR assay. Held by TCRdb, this immuneACCESS table contains in-frame sequences only and omits some clones. Under half of the omission traces to an unresolved V gene where checked; the cause of the rest is unknown. The sample table shows 35,000 to 50,000 clones, and around 83% are seen once. The leading ten clones occupy 35% to 55% of the sample. Sequenced material: peripheral blood. These receptors were taken from a woman at least 80 years old with acute or convalescent COVID-19.

The chain joins TRBV6-5 to TRBJ1-5; D might be TRBD1 (6 bases). Germline assignment: CDR1 MNHEY and CDR2 SVGAGI. Trimming removed 7 bases at V and 3 bases at J, with 13 bases between. The CDR3 totals 14 residues. CDR3 in DNA: TGTGCCAGCATTTCGACAGGCCTCAATCAGCCCCAGCATTTT. This gives the protein CASISTGLNQPQHF.

The V call is TRBV3-1 (or the pseudogene TRBV3-2), the J call TRBJ1-1; 7 bases are a match to TRBD1. V gave up 4 bases and J gave up 7 bases; unmatched junction bases: 6. This CDR3 spans 13 amino acids. Germline V gives CDR1 LGHDT, CDR2 YNNKEL (reference sequence). In nucleotides, the CDR3 is TGTGCCAGCAGCCTCCCACAGGGGTTTGAAGCTTTCTTT. Amino acid sequence: CASSLPQGFEAFF.

The chain recombines TRBV7-2 with TRBJ1-2, with no clear D. Deletions cut 5 bases from V and 8 bases from J, with 15 bases between. The CDR3 loop spans 13 amino acids. The germline V gene encodes CDR1 SGHTA and CDR2 FQGNSA. The CDR3 bases are TGTGCCAGCAGCGAATATAGCTCAGCGGGCTACACCTTC. Translation: CASSEYSSAGYTF.

The chain links TRBV6-5 to TRBJ1-5, with TRBD1 matching over 7 bases. V shed 6 bases, J shed 4 bases, and the junction held 6 bases outside the gene matches. Germline V gene data show CDR1 as MNHEY and CDR2 as SVGAGI. The CDR3 is made up of 14 amino acids. The CDR3 protein is CASSRQGWNQPQHF. For the CDR3, the DNA is TGTGCCAGCAGCCGACAGGGATGGAATCAGCCCCAGCATTTT.

This sequence joins TRBV10-2 and TRBJ1-1, with D hard to call. The CDR3 is made up of 12 amino acids. The ends were cut back, 4 bases at V and 7 bases at J, with 10 bases in the middle. Germline V gene sequence: CDR1 WSHSY, CDR2 SAAADI. The CDR3 sequence is CASSAPSSEAFF. CDR3 bases: TGCGCCAGCAGTGCTCCGTCGAGTGAAGCTTTCTTT.

The CDR3 loop is CASSGPGPPGGYTF. The CDR3 DNA sequence: TGTGCCAGCAGTGGTCCGGGTCCCCCGGGGGGCTACACCTTC. The chain is built from TRBV28 and TRBJ1-2; D remains unclear. This CDR3 has 14 residues. Germline V lookup: CDR1 MDHEN, CDR2 SYDVKM. The V end was cut by 5 bases, the J end by 8 bases, with 18 bases between.

The rearrangement joins TRBV19 to TRBJ1-6; 9 bases line up with TRBD1. Germline loops: CDR1 LNHDA, CDR2 SQIVND (reference sequence). CDR3 length: 14 residues. V gave up 3 bases and J gave up 8 bases; unmatched junction bases: 2. In DNA, the CDR3 is TGTGCCAGTAGTATGGACAGGGGTGATTCACCCCTCCACTTT. Translated: CASSMDRGDSPLHF.

This clone was counted a single time. The V gene is TRBV6-5, the J gene TRBJ1-2; D possibly corresponds to TRBD1 (5 bases). V was clipped by 5 bases and J by 6 bases, with 19 bases between them. Per the germline V gene, CDR1 is MNHEY and CDR2 is SVGAGI. CDR3 length: 15 amino acids. For the CDR3, the DNA is TGTGCCAGCAGTCCCGCCTTTGGGGGGGGGAATGGCTACACCTTC. This gives the protein CASSPAFGGGNGYTF.

This sequence joins TRBV2 and TRBJ1-5; possibly TRBD1 for D (5 bases). V was shortened by 6 bases and J by 1 base, with 10 bases between the two germline ends. The CDR3 spans 14 residues. Germline V CDR1 and CDR2: SNHLY, FYNNEI. The CDR3: CASRGGVSNQPQHF. The CDR3 nucleotides are TGTGCCAGCAGGGGGGGTGTGAGCAATCAGCCCCAGCATTTT.

The rearrangement joins TRBV3-1 (or the pseudogene TRBV3-2) to TRBJ1-3, with D possibly being TRBD1 (5 bases). The CDR3 is made up of 15 amino acids. The V gene lost 0 bases and the J gene lost 4 bases, with 10 bases spanning the gap. Germline-derived CDR1 and CDR2 are LGHDT and YNNKEL (reference sequence). Written as DNA, the CDR3 is TGTGCCAGCAGCCAAGACACAGGTTTGGGAAACACCATATATTTT. Its translation: CASSQDTGLGNTIYF.

The rearrangement uses TRBV5-1 and TRBJ2-3, with 13 bases lining up with TRBD2. V lost 6 bases to trimming and J lost 1 base; unmatched junction nucleotides: 5. The CDR3 has 16 amino acids. Germline V gene sequence: CDR1 SGHRS, CDR2 YFSETQ. This CDR3 reads CASKSGTSGGTDTQYF. The DNA of the CDR3 is TGCGCCAGCAAATCCGGGACTAGCGGGGGCACAGATACGCAGTATTTT.

The chain has TRBV19 and TRBJ1-2; D ambiguous. Deletions cut 0 bases from V and 0 bases from J, with 11 bases between. The CDR3 has 16 amino acids. Germline assignment: CDR1 LNHDA and CDR2 SQIVND (reference sequence). DNA for the CDR3: TGTGCCAGTAGTATAGAGGCAGGCCAAGCTAACTATGGCTACACCTTC. Protein: CASSIEAGQANYGYTF.

The J gene is TRBJ1-4, the V gene TRBV4-3; TRBD1 matches at 10 bases. Trimming at V came to 0 bases and at J to 7 bases, leaving 5 bases not matched to a gene. The CDR3 runs to 16 residues. Germline CDR1 reads LGHNA; CDR2 reads YSLEER. CDR3 in DNA: TGCGCCAGCAGCCAAGAACTCCGGACAGGGGGTGAAAAACTGTTTTTT. Translation: CASSQELRTGGEKLFF.

The J gene is TRBJ1-2, the V gene TRBV5-1, with a weak D call TRBD1 (6 bases). The CDR3 has 14 residues. Looked up from germline, CDR1 is SGHRS and CDR2 is YFSETQ. The V and J ends lost 0 bases and 3 bases respectively, with 9 bases between them. The CDR3 DNA is TGCGCCAGCAGCTTGGGACAGGCCTACTATGGCTACACCTTC. The encoded protein is CASSLGQAYYGYTF.

This chain uses TRBV3-1 (or the pseudogene TRBV3-2) with TRBJ2-1; TRBD1 is a possible D gene (5 bases). The length of the CDR3 is 11 residues. From germline, CDR1 is LGHDT and CDR2 YNNKEL (reference sequence). The ends were cut back, 4 bases at V and 13 bases at J, with 11 bases in the middle. The CDR3 bases are TGTGCCAGCAGCCGGTACAGGAGACAGTTCTTC. It is translated as CASSRYRRQFF.

The chain joins TRBV19 to TRBJ1-4; a weak D match, TRBD1 (6 bases). V dropped 5 bases and J dropped 7 bases, with 14 bases sitting between them. This CDR3 is built from 14 residues. Germline V lookup: CDR1 LNHDA, CDR2 SQIVND (reference sequence). In DNA, the CDR3 is TGTGCCAGTAGTTTACGACAGGATGGTGAAAAACTGTTTTTT. The encoded protein is CASSLRQDGEKLFF.

This clone was counted between two and nine times. The V and J genes are TRBV4-1 and TRBJ2-2; 7 positions match TRBD1. V lost 3 bases to trimming and J lost 6 bases; unmatched junction nucleotides: 10. Germline CDR1 MGHRA, CDR2 YSYEKL. This CDR3 is 16 amino acids long. CDR3 bases: TGCGCCAGCAGCCAGACCATGACAGGGAATTCCGGGGAGCTGTTTTTT. This codes for CASSQTMTGNSGELFF.

J is TRBJ1-2 and V is TRBV5-1; TRBD1 matches at 10 bases. CDR3 length equals 14 residues. Trimming took 0 bases from V and 9 from J; bases not matched to a gene: 5. The germline gives CDR1 SGHRS, CDR2 YFSETQ. CDR3 residues: CASSLGDRGGSYTF. The CDR3 coding sequence is TGCGCCAGCAGCTTGGGGGACAGGGGAGGGAGCTACACCTTC.

The chain links TRBV13 to TRBJ2-1, with 9 bases fitting TRBD1. Looked up from germline, CDR1 is PRHDT and CDR2 is FYEKMQ (reference sequence). Trimming removed 6 bases from V and 1 base from J; junction bases left unmatched: 4. This CDR3 has 15 residues. The CDR3 here is CASSGGTGSYNEQFF. The CDR3 DNA is TGTGCCAGCAGTGGGGGGACAGGGTCCTACAATGAGCAGTTCTTC.

This chain connects TRBV7-2 to TRBJ1-1; no clear D gene. The CDR3 length is 11 residues. V lost 4 bases, J lost 3 bases, and 3 bases lay in between. Germline CDR1 SGHTA, CDR2 FQGNSA. The CDR3 region is CASSSYTEAFF. CDR3 DNA sequence: TGTGCCAGCAGCTCCTACACTGAAGCTTTCTTT.

The gene calls are TRBV5-1 and TRBJ2-3; 9 bases agree with TRBD1. The CDR3 sequence is 16 residues long. The V segment lost 2 bases and the J segment 0 bases; nucleotides outside the gene matches: 4. Germline-derived CDR1 and CDR2 are SGHRS and YFSETQ. CDR3 residues: CASSFVGQGSTDTQYF. CDR3 DNA: TGCGCCAGCAGCTTTGTGGGACAGGGAAGCACAGATACGCAGTATTTT.

The rearrangement links TRBV7-2 to TRBJ1-5; 8 bases match TRBD1. Losses at the gene ends were 3 bases for V and 3 bases for J; bases not matched to a gene: 4. Germline V gene data show CDR1 as SGHTA and CDR2 as FQGNSA. CDR3 size: 15 residues. The CDR3 protein is CASSFGQGANQPQHF. The DNA of the CDR3 is TGTGCCAGCAGCTTCGGCCAGGGGGCCAATCAGCCCCAGCATTTT.

This chain uses TRBV21-1 with TRBJ2-1; the table gives TRBD2 as D, unverified against the DNA. TRBV21-1 is a pseudogene locus. The CDR3 has 16 amino acids. The CDR3, as DNA: TGTGCCAGCAGCAAAATTCTAGCGGGGGGATACAATGAGCAGTTCTTC. This codes for CASSKILAGGYNEQFF.

The gene calls are TRBV5-5 and TRBJ1-4; 7 bases map to TRBD1. The CDR3 has 16 amino acids. Germline V gene data show CDR1 as SGHKS and CDR2 as YYEKEE (reference sequence). V dropped 2 bases and J dropped 1; count of bases not matched to a gene: 5. The DNA for the CDR3 is TGTGCCAGCAGCTTTGAGACAGGGAGAACTAATGAAAAACTGTTTTTT. This sequence encodes CASSFETGRTNEKLFF.

This chain connects TRBV5-8 to TRBJ1-5, with a weak D call TRBD1 (5 bases). This CDR3 is built from 16 residues. Trimming stripped 2 bases from V and 5 bases from J, with 17 bases between. Germline CDR1 and CDR2: SGHTS and YDEGEE. The CDR3 DNA reads as TGTGCCAGCAGCTTCACACGACAGACCGTTTATCAGCCCCAGCATTTT. Its translation: CASSFTRQTVYQPQHF. Combining the CDR3 with reference TRBV5-8 and TRBJ1-5 gives the whole variable domain EAGVTQSPTHLIKTRGQQATLRCSPISGHTSVYWYQQALGLGLQFLLWYDEGEERNRGNFPPRFSGRQFPNYSSELNVNALELEDSALYLCASSFTRQTVYQPQHFGDGTRLSIL.

V gene TRBV16 combines with J gene TRBJ2-1, with 9 bases fitting TRBD2. V dropped 4 bases and J dropped 2; count of bases not matched to a gene: 9. Germline V gives CDR1 KGHSY, CDR2 FQNENV. The CDR3 loop spans 17 amino acids. Here the CDR3 reads CASSLSLGGGAYNEQFF. CDR3 DNA: TGTGCCAGCAGCCTAAGCCTAGGCGGGGGGGCCTACAATGAGCAGTTCTTC.

This clone was seen a single time. V and J are TRBV11-2 and TRBJ1-2; no firm D call. Per germline, CDR1 SGHAT and CDR2 FQNNGV. Trimming removed 0 bases from V and 4 bases from J, with 15 bases in between. The CDR3 covers 16 residues. As DNA, the CDR3 is TGTGCCAGCAGCTTAGATTCCCAGCGACCCATCTATGGCTACACCTTC. As protein: CASSLDSQRPIYGYTF.

J is TRBJ1-4 and V is TRBV23-1; the D gene is possibly TRBD1 (5 bases). TRBV23-1 is annotated as an ORF whose role is uncertain. V shed 2 bases and J shed 2 bases, with 6 bases lying between them. This CDR3 has 14 amino acids. The CDR3 coding sequence is TGCGCCAGCAGTCAAAGGGGCACTAATGAAAAACTGTTTTTT. The encoded protein is CASSQRGTNEKLFF.

The CDR3 DNA is TGCGCCAGCAGCCAAACAGGGGGCTTGAACACTGAAGCTTTCTTT. Protein sequence: CASSQTGGLNTEAFF. The J gene is TRBJ1-1, the V gene TRBV4-3, with 9 bases that match TRBD1. The CDR3 is 15 residues long. Germline assignment: CDR1 LGHNA and CDR2 YSLEER. Trimming took 2 bases from V and 0 from J; bases not matched to a gene: 1.

The DNA for the CDR3 is TGTGCCAGCAGCCACGATCAGGGGGAAACCTACGAGCAGTACTTC. Its protein product is CASSHDQGETYEQYF. V is TRBV5-6 and J is TRBJ2-7; 7 bases agree with TRBD1. Trimming at V came to 4 bases and at J to 2 bases, leaving 9 bases not matched to a gene. The CDR3 contains 15 residues. Per germline, CDR1 SGHDT and CDR2 YYEEEE.